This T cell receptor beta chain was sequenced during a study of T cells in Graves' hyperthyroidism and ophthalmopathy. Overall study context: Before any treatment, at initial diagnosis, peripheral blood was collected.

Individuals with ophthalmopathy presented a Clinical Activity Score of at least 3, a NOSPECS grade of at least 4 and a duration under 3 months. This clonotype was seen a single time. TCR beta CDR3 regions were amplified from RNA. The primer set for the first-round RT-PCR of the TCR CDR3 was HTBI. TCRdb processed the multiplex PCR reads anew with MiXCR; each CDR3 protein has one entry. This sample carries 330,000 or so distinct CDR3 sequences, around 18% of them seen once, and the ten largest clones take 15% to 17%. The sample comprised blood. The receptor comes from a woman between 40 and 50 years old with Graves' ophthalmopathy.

The CDR3, as DNA: TGTGCCAGTAGTATTGTGCCAGGGATTGACTCTGGGGCCAACGTCCTGACTTTC. Its protein product is CASSIVPGIDSGANVLTF. The V gene is TRBV19, the J gene TRBJ2-6; TRBD1 might be the D (5 bases). Germline V gene lookup returns CDR1 LNHDA and CDR2 SQIVND (reference sequence). V lost 3 bases and J 0 bases, leaving 15 bases between the germline ends. This CDR3 contains 18 residues.